The 28 T cell receptor beta chains below come from one sample, sequenced in a study of shared clonotypes between healthy human individuals. The data were produced by immunoSEQ multiplex PCR, yet TCRdb's version contains in-frame clones alone and is incomplete. Counted here are about 2.2 million clones, roughly 91% occurring once; the ten biggest clones make up roughly 1.8%. CD45RO-negative, CCR7-selected cells formed the naive CD8 fraction, which excluded terminally differentiated effector memory CD45RA+ cells. Sequencing was done on a sample of naive CD8+ T cells from PBMCs. The source is a man between 18 and 35 years old in good health. Some clones in this sample may be carry-over from other donors' samples.

This clone was picked up a small number of times. The V call is TRBV14, the J call TRBJ1-1, with D possibly TRBD1 on 5 matching bases. Trimming left V 6 bases short and J 1 base short, with 18 bases between. The CDR3 spans 16 residues. Looked up from germline, CDR1 is SGHDN and CDR2 is FVKESK. DNA of the CDR3: TGTGCCAGCAGACATTGGGGCCCGGACGGGAACACTGAAGCTTTCTTT. Encoded protein: CASRHWGPDGNTEAFF.

The CDR3 loop reads CASSTGTPYEQYF. DNA of the CDR3: TGCGCCAGCAGCACCGGGACCCCCTACGAGCAGTACTTC. The chain links TRBV10-2 to TRBJ2-7; D assignment may be TRBD1 or TRBD2 (5 bases each). Germline CDR1 reads WSHSY; CDR2 reads SAAADI. The CDR3 is made up of 13 amino acids. Trimming took off 6 bases at V and 2 bases at J, with 11 bases between the two ends.

This chain joins TRBV28 and TRBJ2-1, with a tentative D call TRBD2 (6 bases). This CDR3 comprises 15 residues. Germline CDR1 MDHEN, CDR2 SYDVKM. The ends were cut back, 6 bases at V and 3 bases at J, with 15 bases in the middle. The CDR3 reads CASSSGEAHYNEQFF. The CDR3 coding sequence is TGTGCCAGCAGCTCTGGGGAGGCTCACTACAATGAGCAGTTCTTC. Drawing the rest from reference TRBV28 and TRBJ2-1, the complete variable domain is DVKVTQSSRYLVKRTGEKVFLECVQDMDHENMFWYRQDPGLGLRLIYFSYDVKMKEKGDIPEGYSVSREKKERFSLILESASTNQTSMYLCASSSGEAHYNEQFFGPGTRLTVL.

The V gene is TRBV9, the J gene TRBJ1-2, with 11 bases that match TRBD1. The V gene end was trimmed by 3 bases and the J gene end by 1 base; junction bases not matched to a gene: 8. This CDR3 contains 17 residues. Germline V CDR1 and CDR2: SGDLS, YYNGEE. The CDR3 DNA reads TGTGCCAGCAGCGGACCGGGACAGGGGGACTATAACTATGGCTACACCTTC. Its translation is CASSGPGQGDYNYGYTF.

The chain joins TRBV29-1 to TRBJ1-2; 7 bases fit TRBD1. The J segment lost 8 bases and the V segment lost 3 bases, leaving 12 bases of the junction unmatched. The CDR3 is 14 amino acids. Germline lookup yields CDR1 SQVTM and CDR2 ANQGSEA. CDR3 residues: CSVDPIRQGSGYTF. CDR3 bases: TGCAGCGTTGATCCTATACGACAGGGCAGCGGCTACACCTTC. The complete variable domain, with remaining parts taken from reference TRBV29-1 and TRBJ1-2, reads SAVISQKPSRDICQRGTSLTIQCQVDSQVTMMFWYRQQPGQSLTLIATANQGSEATYESGFVIDKFPISRPNLTFSTLTVSNMSPEDSSIYLCSVDPIRQGSGYTFGSGTRLTVV.

The chain is built from TRBV4-2 and TRBJ1-1; no clear D gene. This CDR3 is built from 12 residues. V was cut by 4 bases and J by 9 bases, with 12 bases left in between. Germline lookup yields CDR1 LGHNA and CDR2 YNFKEQ. CDR3 residues: CASSLNDGQAFF. Here the CDR3 DNA reads TGTGCCAGCAGCCTCAATGACGGGCAAGCTTTCTTT.

With regard to this clone: The same CDR3 can be traced to other DNA sequences in this sample. V gene TRBV5-1 combines with J gene TRBJ2-5, with D hard to call. This CDR3 spans 14 amino acids. Germline CDR1 reads SGHRS; CDR2 reads YFSETQ. Trimming cost V 0 bases and J 1 base, with 7 bases left between them. The CDR3 nucleotides read TGCGCCAGCAGCTTGGTCGGCTCCCAAGAGACCCAGTACTTC. Protein product: CASSLVGSQETQYF.

V usage is TRBV25-1 and J usage is TRBJ2-7; D unresolved. This CDR3 is built from 13 residues. Per the germline V gene, CDR1 is MGHDK and CDR2 is SYGVNS. V gave up 0 bases and J gave up 0 bases, with 3 bases separating them. CDR3 coding DNA: TGTGCCAGCAGTGAATACCCCTCCTACGAGCAGTACTTC. Its protein is CASSEYPSYEQYF.

The chain joins TRBV5-8 to TRBJ2-1; 8 nucleotides align to TRBD2. The germline V gene encodes CDR1 SGHTS and CDR2 YDEGEE. This CDR3 has 17 amino acids. V lost 6 bases, J lost 4 bases, and 15 bases stayed unmatched. In nucleotides, the CDR3 is TGTGCCAGCACCGACATCACCAGCGGGAGTGTTTACAATGAGCAGTTCTTC. Translated: CASTDITSGSVYNEQFF.

The rearrangement links TRBV4-1 to TRBJ2-1; weak D call: TRBD1 (6 bases). The CDR3 runs to 14 residues. Trimming shortened V by 3 bases and J by 5 bases, and 11 bases separated the two germline ends. Germline values: CDR1 MGHRA, CDR2 YSYEKL. CDR3 in amino acids: CASSHRGPDNEQFF. As DNA, the CDR3 is TGCGCCAGCAGCCACAGGGGCCCCGACAATGAGCAGTTCTTC.

This clone has only one observation. The chain carries TRBV7-3 and TRBJ2-6, with 8 bases lining up with TRBD1. Unmatched junction bases numbered 19, after V lost 4 bases and J lost 5 bases. Looked up from germline, CDR1 is SGHTA and CDR2 is FQGTGA. This CDR3 has 20 residues. Here the CDR3 reads CASSSLKTGGNGFRANVLTF. The CDR3 DNA sequence: TGTGCCAGCAGCTCTTTAAAAACAGGGGGAAATGGGTTTAGGGCCAACGTCCTGACTTTC.

The chain joins TRBV28 to TRBJ1-1; no definite D call. Trimming cost V 6 bases and J 4 bases, with 6 bases left between them. Germline-derived CDR1 and CDR2 are MDHEN and SYDVKM. The length of the CDR3 is 11 residues. CDR3 region: CASRLSTEAFF. Written as DNA, the CDR3 is TGTGCCAGCAGACTTAGCACTGAAGCTTTCTTT.

With regard to this clone: Other DNA sequences from this sample encode an identical CDR3 as well. The chain has TRBV9 and TRBJ2-7, with D perhaps assigned TRBD1 or TRBD2 (5 bases each). Between the trimmed V and J ends, which lost 2 bases and 0 bases, there was a span of 12 bases. CDR1 SGDLS and CDR2 YYNGEE come from the germline V gene. CDR3 length: 15 amino acids. Written as DNA, the CDR3 is TGTGCCAGCAGCGTCGCAGGGACCTCCTCCTACGAGCAGTACTTC. As protein: CASSVAGTSSYEQYF. Filled out from reference TRBV9 and TRBJ2-7, the complete variable domain reads DSGVTQTPKHLITATGQRVTLRCSPRSGDLSVYWYQQSLDQGLQFLIQYYNGEERAKGNILERFSAQQFPDLHSELNLSSLELGDSALYFCASSVAGTSSYEQYFGPGTRLTVT.

The chain links TRBV6-5 to TRBJ1-5; D not certain. CDR3 length: 16 amino acids. Germline-derived CDR1 and CDR2 are MNHEY and SVGAGI. Deletions cut 0 bases from V and 3 bases from J, with 12 bases between. The CDR3 DNA is TGTGCCAGCAGTTACTCAACTGACGGGAACAATCAGCCCCAGCATTTT. It translates to CASSYSTDGNNQPQHF.

The rearrangement links TRBV9 to TRBJ1-4; D perhaps matches TRBD1 (6 bases). There are 15 residues in the CDR3. V lost 4 bases, J lost 8 bases, and 18 bases lay in between. Per the germline V gene, CDR1 is SGDLS and CDR2 is YYNGEE. The DNA for the CDR3 is TGTGCCAGCAGCACGAGCGGGGGGCTGAGGGAAAAACTGTTTTTT. Its protein product is CASSTSGGLREKLFF.

The chain joins TRBV28 to TRBJ2-7, with D maybe TRBD2 (5 bases). V dropped 7 bases and J dropped 2 bases, with 15 bases sitting between them. Germline lookup yields CDR1 MDHEN and CDR2 SYDVKM. The CDR3 sequence is 14 residues long. In nucleotides, the CDR3 is TGTGCCAGCACCCCCGTAGGGAGCGCCTACGAGCAGTACTTC. Protein product: CASTPVGSAYEQYF.

The chain links TRBV6-5 to TRBJ1-1; tentative D call: TRBD1 (5 bases). Trimming removed 8 bases at V and 12 bases at J, with 19 bases between. This CDR3 has 12 amino acids. From germline, CDR1 is MNHEY and CDR2 SVGAGI. Here the CDR3 reads CASGGRGANPFF. The CDR3 DNA reads as TGTGCCAGCGGAGGTCGCGGGGCTAACCCTTTCTTT.

This clone was picked up a small number of times. Other DNA sequences of this sample code for an identical CDR3. V usage is TRBV19 and J usage is TRBJ1-1; D remains ambiguous. V lost 3 bases to trimming and J lost 0 bases, with 11 bases between them. This CDR3 region has 15 residues. CDR1 and CDR2 (germline): LNHDA, SQIVND (reference sequence). The CDR3 bases are TGTGCCAGTAGTATTTCCCCGGGAGTGAACACTGAAGCTTTCTTT. Amino acid sequence: CASSISPGVNTEAFF.

Concerning this clone itself: Other nucleotide sequences in the sample specify the same CDR3. The V call is TRBV28, the J call TRBJ2-7; TRBD1 matches at 7 bases. Per the germline V gene, CDR1 is MDHEN and CDR2 is SYDVKM. Losses at the gene ends were 5 bases for V and 3 bases for J; bases not matched to a gene: 1. This CDR3 is built from 12 residues. DNA for the CDR3: TGTGCCAGCAGTCAGGGGGACTACGAGCAGTACTTC. Its protein is CASSQGDYEQYF.

The chain recombines TRBV7-6 with TRBJ2-2; perhaps TRBD2 as D (5 bases). CDR3 length: 16 residues. CDR1 is SGHVS, CDR2 FNYEAQ, per germline. Trimming removed 4 bases from V and 0 bases from J, with 12 bases in between. CDR3 region: CASSSLGGSNTGELFF. The CDR3 DNA follows: TGTGCCAGCAGCTCACTAGGAGGTTCGAACACCGGGGAGCTGTTTTTT.

V usage is TRBV21-1 and J usage is TRBJ1-4; the table's D call, TRBD1, has no DNA check behind it. TRBV21-1 is marked as a pseudogene. The CDR3 consists of 16 residues. The CDR3 region is CASSKGRTGADEKLFF. CDR3 coding DNA: TGTGCCAGCAGCAAGGGCAGGACAGGGGCGGATGAAAAACTGTTTTTT.

V usage is TRBV2 and J usage is TRBJ2-1; D might be TRBD2 (6 bases). Per the germline V gene, CDR1 is SNHLY and CDR2 is FYNNEI. The CDR3 consists of 14 residues. V was clipped by 3 bases and J by 7 bases, with 13 bases between them. CDR3 sequence reads: CASSDSTGENEQFF. The CDR3 nucleotides are TGTGCCAGCAGTGACAGCACGGGAGAGAATGAGCAGTTCTTC.

On this clone itself: The sample has other DNA sequences that encode this CDR3 too. The chain has TRBV7-8 and TRBJ2-1; unclear D gene. V lost 1 base and J lost 7, with 8 bases in between. The CDR3 has 13 residues. The germline V gene encodes CDR1 SGHVS and CDR2 FQNEAQ. The CDR3 DNA follows: TGTGCCAGCAGCTTAGTCAGCTGGAATGAGCAGTTCTTC. It codes for CASSLVSWNEQFF.

The chain has TRBV6-1 and TRBJ2-7; 10 nucleotides agree with TRBD1. The CDR3 extends over 15 amino acids. Trimming took 6 bases from V and 4 from J; bases not matched to a gene: 9. Germline CDR1 MNHNS, CDR2 SASEGT. The CDR3 is CASSQTGGLRYEQYF. In DNA, the CDR3 is TGTGCCAGCAGCCAGACAGGGGGCTTGAGATACGAGCAGTACTTC.

This chain uses TRBV2 with TRBJ2-2; D might be TRBD1 (5 bases). This CDR3 is 15 amino acids long. V gave up 6 bases and J gave up 6 bases, with 17 bases separating them. Looked up from germline, CDR1 is SNHLY and CDR2 is FYNNEI. As DNA, the CDR3 is TGTGCCAGCAGCGAAAACAGGTTCATCTCCGGGGAGCTGTTTTTT. It codes for CASSENRFISGELFF.

V and J are TRBV6-5 and TRBJ2-7, with D unclear. This CDR3 region has 14 residues. The V gene lost 6 bases and the J gene lost 0 bases, with 12 bases spanning the gap. CDR1 is MNHEY, CDR2 SVGAGI, per germline. In nucleotides, the CDR3 is TGTGCCAGCAGCCCGGTATCGAGCTCCTACGAGCAGTACTTC. This gives the protein CASSPVSSSYEQYF.

The V and J genes are TRBV9 and TRBJ2-1, with 8 nucleotides matching TRBD2. There are 19 residues in the CDR3. Germline V gene data show CDR1 as SGDLS and CDR2 as YYNGEE. V was clipped by 0 bases and J by 0 bases; unmatched bases: 11. In DNA, the CDR3 is TGTGCCAGCAGCGTAGAACTCAGCGGGAGTATTAGCTCCTACAATGAGCAGTTCTTC. Its protein is CASSVELSGSISSYNEQFF.

CDR3 sequence reads: CAWSVLRQGVFPGANVLTF. The CDR3 nucleotides are TGTGCCTGGAGTGTCCTTCGACAGGGTGTCTTCCCTGGGGCCAACGTCCTGACTTTC. This chain links TRBV30 with TRBJ2-6, with 7 bases aligning to TRBD1. The CDR3 consists of 19 residues. J lost 2 bases, V lost 0 bases, and 13 bases had no gene match. Germline V gene sequence: CDR1 GTSNPN, CDR2 SVGIG (reference sequence).